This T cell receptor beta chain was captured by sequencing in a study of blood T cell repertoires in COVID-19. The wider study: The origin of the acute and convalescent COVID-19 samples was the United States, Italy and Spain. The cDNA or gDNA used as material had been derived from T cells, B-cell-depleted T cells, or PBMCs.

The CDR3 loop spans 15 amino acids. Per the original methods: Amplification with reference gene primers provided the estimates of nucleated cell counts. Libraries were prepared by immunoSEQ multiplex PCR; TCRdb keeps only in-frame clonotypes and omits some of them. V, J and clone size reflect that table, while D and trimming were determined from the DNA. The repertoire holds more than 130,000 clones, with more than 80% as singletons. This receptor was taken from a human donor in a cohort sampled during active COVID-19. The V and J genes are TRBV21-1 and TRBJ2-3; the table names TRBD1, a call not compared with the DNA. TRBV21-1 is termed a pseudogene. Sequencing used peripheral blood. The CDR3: CASSNWGRHTDTQYF. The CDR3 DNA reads TGTGCCAGCAGCAACTGGGGCCGCCACACAGATACGCAGTATTTT.